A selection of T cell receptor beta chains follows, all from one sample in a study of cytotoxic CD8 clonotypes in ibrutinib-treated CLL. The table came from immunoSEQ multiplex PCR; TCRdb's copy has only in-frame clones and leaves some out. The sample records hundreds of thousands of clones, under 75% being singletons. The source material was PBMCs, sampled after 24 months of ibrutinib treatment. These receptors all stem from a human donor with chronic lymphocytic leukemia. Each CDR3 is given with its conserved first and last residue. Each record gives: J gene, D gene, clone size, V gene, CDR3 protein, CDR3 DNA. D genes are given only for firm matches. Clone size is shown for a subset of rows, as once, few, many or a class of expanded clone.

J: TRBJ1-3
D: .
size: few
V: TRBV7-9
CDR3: CASSLVFDPDLHGNTIYF
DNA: TGTGCCAGCAGCTTAGTTTTTGACCCGGACTTGCATGGAAACACCATATATTTT

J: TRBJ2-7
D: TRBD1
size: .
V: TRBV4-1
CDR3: CASSQMTGNEQYF
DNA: TGCGCCAGCAGCCAGATGACAGGGAACGAGCAGTACTTC

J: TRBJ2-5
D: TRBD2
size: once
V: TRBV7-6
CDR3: CASSLIRGSQETQYF
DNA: TGTGCCAGCAGCTTAATCCGCGGGAGCCAAGAGACCCAGTACTTC

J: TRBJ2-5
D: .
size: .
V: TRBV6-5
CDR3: CASSYSSIQETQYF
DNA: TGTGCCAGCAGTTACTCTTCTATACAAGAGACCCAGTACTTC

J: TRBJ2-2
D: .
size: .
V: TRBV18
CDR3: CASSPRREELFF
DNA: TGTGCCAGCTCACCACGAAGAGAGGAGCTGTTTTTT

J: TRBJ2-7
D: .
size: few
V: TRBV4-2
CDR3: CASSQQGRVYEQYF
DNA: TGTGCCAGCAGCCAGCAGGGGAGGGTCTACGAGCAGTACTTC

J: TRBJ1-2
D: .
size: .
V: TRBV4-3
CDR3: CASSQDVTGSLYGYTF
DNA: TGCGCCAGCAGCCAAGATGTAACAGGTTCTCTATATGGCTACACCTTC

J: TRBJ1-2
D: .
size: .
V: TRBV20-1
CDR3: CSARDVGYTF
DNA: TGCAGTGCTAGAGATGTGGGCTACACCTTC

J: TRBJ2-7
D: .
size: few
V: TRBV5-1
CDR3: CASSLGDNEQYF
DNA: TGCGCCAGCAGCTTAGGGGATAACGAGCAGTACTTC

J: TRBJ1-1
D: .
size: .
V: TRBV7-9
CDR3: CASSLGQMNTEAFF
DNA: TGTGCCAGCAGCTTGGGGCAGATGAACACTGAAGCTTTCTTT

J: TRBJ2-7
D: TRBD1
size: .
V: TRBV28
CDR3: CASRRPGTGGYEQYF
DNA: TGTGCCAGCAGGAGACCCGGGACAGGGGGTTACGAGCAGTACTTC